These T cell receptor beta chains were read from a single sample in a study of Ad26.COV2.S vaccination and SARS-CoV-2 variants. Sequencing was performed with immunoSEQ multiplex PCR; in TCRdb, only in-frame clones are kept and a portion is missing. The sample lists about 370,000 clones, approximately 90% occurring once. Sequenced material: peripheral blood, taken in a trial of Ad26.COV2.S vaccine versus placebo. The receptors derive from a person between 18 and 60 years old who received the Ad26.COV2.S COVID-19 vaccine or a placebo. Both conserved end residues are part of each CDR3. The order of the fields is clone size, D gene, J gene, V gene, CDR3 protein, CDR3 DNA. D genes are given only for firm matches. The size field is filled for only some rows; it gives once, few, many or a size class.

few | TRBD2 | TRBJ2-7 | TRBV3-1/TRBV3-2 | CASSSTGTSFEQYF | TGTGCCAGCAGCTCGACCGGGACTAGCTTCGAGCAGTACTTC
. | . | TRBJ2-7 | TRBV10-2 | CASMYGTLTYEQYF | TGCGCCAGCATGTATGGGACGTTGACCTACGAGCAGTACTTC
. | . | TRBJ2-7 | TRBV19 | CASSVLQGYEQYF | TGTGCCAGTAGTGTCTTACAGGGCTACGAGCAGTACTTC
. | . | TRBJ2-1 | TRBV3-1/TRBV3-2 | CASSQDFDGEKQFF | TGTGCCAGCAGCCAAGATTTCGACGGCGAGAAGCAGTTCTTC
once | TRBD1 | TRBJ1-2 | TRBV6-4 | CASSDRDRGNYGYTF | TGTGCCAGCAGTGACCGGGACAGGGGTAACTATGGCTACACCTTC
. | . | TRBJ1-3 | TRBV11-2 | CASSLGTHLVRYSGNTIYF | TGTGCCAGCAGCTTAGGGACCCACCTCGTTCGATACTCTGGAAACACCATATATTTT
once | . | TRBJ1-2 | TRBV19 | CASSPDRGTGGYTF | TGTGCCAGTAGTCCGGACAGAGGGACCGGGGGCTACACCTTC
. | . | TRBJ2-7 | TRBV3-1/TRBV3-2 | CASSPRTGDYEQYF | TGTGCCAGCAGCCCCAGAACCGGGGACTACGAGCAGTACTTC
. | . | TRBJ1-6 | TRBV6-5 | CASRRRESGNSPLHF | TGTGCCAGCAGACGAAGGGAGTCTGGTAATTCACCCCTCCACTTT
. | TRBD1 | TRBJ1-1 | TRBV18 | CASSSGQGGGATEAFF | TGTGCCAGCTCATCGGGACAGGGAGGGGGAGCCACTGAAGCTTTCTTT
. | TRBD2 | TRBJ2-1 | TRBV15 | CATSRGYLGTSGAYNEQFF | TGTGCCACCAGCAGAGGTTACCTCGGGACTAGCGGAGCCTACAATGAGCAGTTCTTC
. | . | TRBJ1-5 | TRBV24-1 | CATSDGVGNQPQHF | TGTGCCACCAGTGATGGTGTAGGAAATCAGCCCCAGCATTTT
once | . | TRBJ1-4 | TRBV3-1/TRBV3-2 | CASSHDRSSTNEKLFF | TGTGCCAGCAGCCATGATCGATCTTCAACTAATGAAAAACTGTTTTTT
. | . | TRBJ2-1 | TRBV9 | CASSVDQGNEQFF | TGTGCCAGCAGCGTAGACCAGGGTAATGAGCAGTTCTTC
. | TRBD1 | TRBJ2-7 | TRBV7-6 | CASSDRQGNEQYF | TGTGCCAGCAGCGATAGACAGGGGAACGAGCAGTACTTC
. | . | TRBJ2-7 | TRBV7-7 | CASSLGRGPLYEQYF | TGTGCTAGCAGCTTAGGGAGGGGGCCTCTCTACGAGCAGTACTTC
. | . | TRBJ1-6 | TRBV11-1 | CASSLLTGNSPLHF | TGTGCCAGCAGCTTACTGACAGGCAATTCACCCCTCCACTTT
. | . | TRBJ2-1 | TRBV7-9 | CASSIQGGNEQFF | TGTGCCAGCAGCATCCAGGGGGGCAATGAGCAGTTCTTC
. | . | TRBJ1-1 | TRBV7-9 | CASSLVVLGTEAFF | TGTGCCAGCAGCTTAGTTGTCCTGGGCACTGAAGCTTTCTTT
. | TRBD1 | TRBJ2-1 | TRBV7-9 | CASSPRTGKTYNEQFF | TGTGCCAGCAGCCCTAGGACAGGGAAAACCTACAATGAGCAGTTCTTC
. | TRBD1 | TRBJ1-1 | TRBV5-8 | CASSFGTGRYTEAFF | TGTGCCAGCAGCTTCGGGACAGGGAGGTACACTGAAGCTTTCTTT
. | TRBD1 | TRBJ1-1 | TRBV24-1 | CATSDAPLGPGGRIAKMNTEAFF | TGTGCCACCAGTGATGCCCCCCTAGGGCCAGGGGGAAGGATTGCCAAAATGAACACTGAAGCTTTCTTT
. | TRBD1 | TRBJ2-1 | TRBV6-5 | CASSYAWTGGWNEQFF | TGTGCCAGCAGTTACGCCTGGACAGGGGGATGGAATGAGCAGTTCTTC
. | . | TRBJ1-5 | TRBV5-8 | CASSPDGYSNQPQHF | TGTGCCAGCAGCCCCGACGGATATAGCAATCAGCCCCAGCATTTT
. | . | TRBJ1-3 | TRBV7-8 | CASSPEAGNTIYF | TGTGCCAGCAGCCCAGAGGCAGGAAACACCATATATTTT
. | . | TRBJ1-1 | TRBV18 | CASSPRTGTPLEAFF | TGTGCCAGCTCACCCCGTACCGGGACTCCACTTGAAGCTTTCTTT
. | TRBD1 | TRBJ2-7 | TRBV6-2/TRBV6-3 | CASSSPSTGTYEQYF | TGTGCCAGCAGTTCTCCTTCGACAGGGACCTACGAGCAGTACTTC
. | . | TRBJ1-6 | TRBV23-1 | CASSQANEGFTIGLNSPLHF | TGCGCCAGCAGTCAAGCTAATGAGGGTTTTACTATTGGACTTAATTCACCCCTCCACTTT
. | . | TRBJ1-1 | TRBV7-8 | CASSLGGVMNTEAFF | TGTGCCAGCAGCTTAGGGGGGGTCATGAACACTGAAGCTTTCTTT
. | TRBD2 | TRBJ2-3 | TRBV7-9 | CASSKRGGTDTQYF | TGTGCCAGCAGCAAGCGGGGGGGCACAGATACGCAGTATTTT
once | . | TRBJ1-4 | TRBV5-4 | CASSTGGATNEKLFF | TGTGCCAGCAGCACGGGGGGTGCAACTAATGAAAAACTGTTTTTT
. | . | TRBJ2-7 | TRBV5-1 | CASSLGYEQYF | TGCGCCAGCAGCTTGGGCTACGAGCAGTACTTC
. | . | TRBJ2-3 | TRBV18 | CASSPWARSTDTQYF | TGTGCCAGCTCACCATGGGCAAGAAGCACAGATACGCAGTATTTT
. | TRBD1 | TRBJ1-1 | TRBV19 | CASSLRGRNTEAFF | TGTGCCAGTAGTCTCAGGGGGAGGAACACTGAAGCTTTCTTT
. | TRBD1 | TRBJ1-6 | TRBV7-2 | CASSLGTGLHSPLHF | TGTGCCAGCAGCTTAGGGACAGGGCTCCATTCACCCCTCCACTTT
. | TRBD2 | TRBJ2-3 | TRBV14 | CASSQRLAASTDTQYF | TGTGCCAGCAGCCAAAGACTAGCGGCCAGCACAGATACGCAGTATTTT
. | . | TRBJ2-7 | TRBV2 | CASSRRGLNEQYF | TGTGCCAGCAGTCGGCGGGGTCTCAACGAGCAGTACTTC
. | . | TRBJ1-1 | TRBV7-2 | CASSLEWGGTEAFF | TGTGCCAGCAGCTTAGAATGGGGTGGGACTGAAGCTTTCTTT
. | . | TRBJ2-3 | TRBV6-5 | CASTPFHDTQYF | TGTGCCAGCACCCCATTCCATGATACGCAGTATTTT
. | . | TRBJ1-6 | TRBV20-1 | CSASIRTNSPLHF | TGCAGTGCTAGTATCCGGACCAATTCACCCCTCCACTTT
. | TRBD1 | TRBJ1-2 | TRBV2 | CARQGDYGYTF | TGTGCCAGACAGGGGGACTATGGCTACACCTTC
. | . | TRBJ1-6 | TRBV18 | CASSLSGADSPLHF | TGTGCCAGCTCACTTTCGGGTGCGGATTCACCCCTCCACTTT
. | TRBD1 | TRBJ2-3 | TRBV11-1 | CASSSQTGVTDTQYF | TGTGCCAGCAGCTCCCAGACAGGGGTCACAGATACGCAGTATTTT
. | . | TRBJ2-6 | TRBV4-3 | CASSQDVFSGANVLTF | TGCGCCAGCAGCCAAGACGTTTTCTCTGGGGCCAACGTCCTGACTTTC
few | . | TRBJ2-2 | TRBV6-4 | CASSVGPETGELFF | TGTGCCAGCAGTGTAGGACCGGAAACCGGGGAGCTGTTTTTT
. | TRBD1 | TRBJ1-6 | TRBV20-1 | CSANDRGANSPLHF | TGCAGTGCTAATGACAGGGGCGCTAATTCACCCCTCCACTTT
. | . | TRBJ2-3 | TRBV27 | CASSLSGKDTQYF | TGTGCCAGCAGTTTATCGGGAAAAGATACGCAGTATTTT
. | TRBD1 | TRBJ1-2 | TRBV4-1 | CASSQGTGGASYTF | TGCGCCAGCAGCCAAGGGACAGGGGGCGCGAGCTACACCTTC
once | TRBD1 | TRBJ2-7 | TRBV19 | CASRRQGFAYEQYF | TGTGCCAGTAGGAGACAGGGTTTCGCCTACGAGCAGTACTTC
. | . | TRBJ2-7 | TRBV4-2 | CASSQDRTGEQYF | TGTGCCAGCAGCCAAGATAGGACTGGCGAGCAGTACTTC